The T cell receptor (beta chain) described here comes from a study of memory CD4+ T cells and cytomegalovirus serostatus. Trimming removed 1 base from V and 7 bases from J, with 11 bases in between. The CDR3 is 14 residues long. Germline V CDR1 and CDR2: MNHNS, SASEGT. TCRdb keeps only in-frame clones here, not all; method: immunoSEQ multiplex PCR. The sample shows over 50,000 clones, around 78% of them seen only once. The sort gate was single viable CD3+CD4+CD8-CD45RO+ cells for memory CD4+ T cells. The specimen sequenced was memory CD4+ T cells from blood. The TCR comes from an adult in good health and CMV-seronegative. The rearrangement joins TRBV6-1 to TRBJ1-5; D perhaps matches TRBD1 (5 bases). The CDR3 is CASSEVRVRQPQHF. CDR3 DNA sequence: TGTGCCAGCAGTGAAGTCAGGGTTCGGCAGCCCCAGCATTTT.